The next 25 T cell receptor beta chains were all read from a single sample in a study of OX40 agonist ivuxolimab in advanced cancers. Profiling relied on immunoSEQ multiplex PCR, and the TCRdb table lists in-frame clones only, not all of them. The data contain more than 70,000 clones, about 90% of them singletons. The sequenced sample was CD4+ or CD8+ T cells sorted from blood, obtained in a trial of the OX40 agonist ivuxolimab. These receptor sequences come from an adult with an advanced solid tumor such as melanoma, head and neck, liver or kidney cancer.

J is TRBJ2-1 and V is TRBV7-2, with 7 bases matching TRBD2. CDR3 length equals 13 residues. Germline trimming cut 5 bases from V and 5 bases from J; bases unmatched to any gene: 3. Germline assignment: CDR1 SGHTA and CDR2 FQGNSA. The CDR3 region has the DNA TGTGCCAGCAGCGTCGGGGGGAACAATGAGCAGTTCTTC. This sequence encodes CASSVGGNNEQFF.

This chain uses TRBV27 with TRBJ1-1; D call uncertain. Per germline, CDR1 MNHEY and CDR2 SMNVEV (reference sequence). The V gene lost 6 bases and the J gene lost 5 bases, with 7 bases spanning the gap. This CDR3 has 11 residues. This CDR3 reads CASRGRTEAFF. The CDR3 DNA reads TGTGCCAGCAGAGGAAGGACTGAAGCTTTCTTT.

This chain links TRBV13 with TRBJ1-1; 9 bases are shared with TRBD1. With 3 bases clipped from V and 1 base from J, the junction kept 6 bases outside the gene matches. In germline, CDR1 is PRHDT, CDR2 FYEKMQ (reference sequence). This CDR3 is built from 16 residues. The DNA of the CDR3 is TGTGCCAGCAGCTTCGGGACAGGGTGGGGGAACACTGAAGCTTTCTTT. The encoded protein is CASSFGTGWGNTEAFF.

This clone showed up just once. This chain connects TRBV7-3 to TRBJ2-1, with D maybe TRBD1 (8 bases). CDR1 SGHTA and CDR2 FQGTGA come from the germline V gene. The CDR3 runs 16 residues. The V end lost 5 bases, the J end lost 2 bases, and 16 bases lay between the germline ends. DNA for the CDR3: TGTGCCAGCAGCACCAGGGGGCGGGGGACCTACAATGAGCAGTTCTTC. It is translated as CASSTRGRGTYNEQFF. Supplemented by reference TRBV7-3 and TRBJ2-1, the full variable domain reads GAGVSQTPSNKVTEKGKYVELRCDPISGHTALYWYRQSLGQGPEFLIYFQGTGAADDSGLPNDRFFAVRPEGSVSTLKIQRTERGDSAVYLCASSTRGRGTYNEQFFGPGTRLTVL.

The rearrangement uses TRBV29-1 and TRBJ2-1; D may correspond to TRBD1 or TRBD2 (5 bases each). There are 12 residues in the CDR3. V lost 5 bases and J lost 8, with 13 bases in between. From germline, CDR1 is SQVTM and CDR2 ANQGSEA. Here the CDR3 DNA reads TGCAGCGTTATGGGACCCATCTATGAGCAGTTCTTC. It yields the protein CSVMGPIYEQFF.

The chain combines TRBV11-2 with TRBJ2-7; TRBD1 matches at 7 bases. The CDR3 is 14 residues long. V dropped 5 bases and J dropped 6; count of bases not matched to a gene: 10. The V gene's germline CDR1 is SGHAT and CDR2 FQNNGV. The CDR3 nucleotides are TGTGCCAGCAGCGCCCGGACAGGCCAAGCCGAGCAGTACTTC. Encoded protein: CASSARTGQAEQYF.

CDR3 amino acids: CASSKVGGTGSSYGYTF. The CDR3 DNA sequence: TGTGCCAGCAGCAAAGTGGGGGGGACAGGCAGCAGCTATGGCTACACCTTC. This chain connects TRBV21-1 to TRBJ1-2; the table calls TRBD1, which could not be checked here. TRBV21-1 is classified as a pseudogene. This CDR3 is built from 17 residues.

This clone has just a few counts. This sequence joins TRBV11-2 and TRBJ2-2; 7 bases are a match to TRBD1. CDR3 size: 14 residues. Germline CDR1 is SGHAT and CDR2 is FQNNGV. J gave up 4 bases and V 5 bases, and 4 bases lay outside the gene matches. CDR3 loop: CASSPGQFTGELFF. In nucleotides, the CDR3 is TGTGCCAGCAGCCCGGGACAGTTCACCGGGGAGCTGTTTTTT.

The chain is built from TRBV19 and TRBJ1-5; no reliable D call. CDR1 is LNHDA, CDR2 SQIVND, per germline (reference sequence). The CDR3 length is 11 residues. With 3 bases removed from V and 7 bases from J, the gap between germline ends came to 4 bases. Here the CDR3 DNA reads TGTGCCAGTAGTATTAGCCAGCCCCAGCATTTT. Amino acid sequence: CASSISQPQHF.

The V gene is TRBV27, the J gene TRBJ1-5, with D maybe TRBD1 (5 bases). The V and J ends lost 6 bases and 5 bases respectively, with 14 bases between them. The CDR3 is 14 amino acids. Germline V CDR1 and CDR2: MNHEY, SMNVEV (reference sequence). The CDR3, as DNA: TGTGCCAGCAGCCGGGGGGTGGGGGATCAGCCCCAGCATTTT. Its protein product is CASSRGVGDQPQHF.

This rearrangement joins TRBV2 to TRBJ2-1; no reliable D call. The ends were cut back, 6 bases at V and 0 bases at J, with 12 bases in the middle. This CDR3 has 15 amino acids. The germline gives CDR1 SNHLY, CDR2 FYNNEI. The CDR3 coding sequence is TGTGCCAGCAGGCTACAGATGAGCTCCTACAATGAGCAGTTCTTC. It yields the protein CASRLQMSSYNEQFF.

This rearrangement joins TRBV2 to TRBJ2-2, with D unclear. The CDR3 is made up of 12 amino acids. Trimming cost V 8 bases and J 1 base, with 5 bases left between them. Germline V lookup: CDR1 SNHLY, CDR2 FYNNEI. The CDR3 DNA is TGTGCCAGCGCAGAGAACACCGGGGAGCTGTTTTTT. This sequence encodes CASAENTGELFF.

This sequence joins TRBV10-2 and TRBJ1-2; possible D gene TRBD1, 5 bases. The CDR3 contains 15 residues. CDR1 and CDR2 (germline): WSHSY, SAAADI. Trimming pared 6 bases from V and 0 bases from J, leaving 14 bases between. DNA for the CDR3: TGCGCCAGCAGCTTGGGACGGGGCTCTAACTATGGCTACACCTTC. Translating gives CASSLGRGSNYGYTF.

In regard to this clone: The sample has other DNA sequences that encode this CDR3 too. This sequence joins TRBV19 and TRBJ2-7; possibly TRBD1 or TRBD2 for D (7 bases each). This CDR3 has 15 residues. V dropped 5 bases and J dropped 2 bases, with 16 bases sitting between them. From germline, CDR1 is LNHDA and CDR2 SQIVND (reference sequence). CDR3 sequence reads: CASSLQGGNPYEQYF. CDR3 DNA: TGTGCCAGTAGTCTCCAGGGGGGGAACCCCTACGAGCAGTACTTC.

The gene calls are TRBV10-3 and TRBJ2-3; tentative D call: TRBD1 (7 bases). V lost 2 bases to trimming and J lost 4 bases, with 16 bases between them. Germline loops: CDR1 ENHRY, CDR2 SYGVKD. The CDR3 contains 16 residues. The CDR3 sequence: CAISERQGGVADTQYF. The CDR3 DNA follows: TGTGCCATCAGTGAGCGACAGGGAGGAGTGGCAGATACGCAGTATTTT.

On this clone: The junction differs from germline at one of its ends, possibly a read error. The chain uses TRBV7-7 and TRBJ2-2; D possibly corresponds to TRBD2 (6 bases). In germline, CDR1 is SSHAT, CDR2 FNYEAQ (reference sequence). The CDR3 is 15 amino acids. CDR3 loop: CASSFGPYGSGELFF. For the CDR3, the DNA is TGTGCTAGCAGCTTCGGACCATACGGGAGCGGGGAGCTGTTTTTT.

The chain is built from TRBV28 and TRBJ2-3, with 10 bases matching TRBD1. V shed 4 bases, J shed 5 bases, and the junction held 3 bases outside the gene matches. The CDR3 covers 14 residues. Per germline, CDR1 MDHEN and CDR2 SYDVKM. DNA of the CDR3: TGTGCCAGCAGTTCCGGGACAGGGGTAGATACGCAGTATTTT. Translating it yields CASSSGTGVDTQYF.

J is TRBJ2-3 and V is TRBV10-1, with 7 bases matching TRBD1. There are 15 residues in the CDR3. Germline CDR1 WNHNN, CDR2 SYGVQD (reference sequence). V trimming: 6 bases; J trimming: 4 bases; junction bases outside the gene matches: 10. The CDR3 loop reads CASSPRDSGADTQYF. CDR3 nucleotides: TGCGCCAGCAGCCCCCGGGACAGTGGAGCAGATACGCAGTATTTT.

The chain carries TRBV5-1 and TRBJ1-1; D is undetermined. CDR3 length: 14 amino acids. V lost 0 bases, J lost 5 bases, and 11 bases lay in between. Per the germline V gene, CDR1 is SGHRS and CDR2 is YFSETQ. The CDR3 region has the DNA TGCGCCAGCAGCTTGGATGGACTCGGGACTGAAGCTTTCTTT. Translating gives CASSLDGLGTEAFF.

The chain has TRBV14 and TRBJ2-1; 10 bases align to TRBD1. In germline, CDR1 is SGHDN, CDR2 FVKESK. The CDR3 is 17 residues long. V shed 4 bases and J 9 bases; nucleotides not matched to a gene: 15. Written as DNA, the CDR3 is TGTGCCAGCAGCCTCCCCTCTGACAGGGGGCCTGCAACTGAGCAGTTCTTC. This sequence encodes CASSLPSDRGPATEQFF.

The genes are TRBV5-1 and TRBJ1-1; no clear D. CDR3 length equals 14 residues. V was shortened by 2 bases and J by 3 bases, with 11 bases between the two germline ends. Germline V gene data show CDR1 as SGHRS and CDR2 as YFSETQ. The CDR3 nucleotides are TGCGCCAGCAGCTTAAGAGGGTTTGACACTGAAGCTTTCTTT. Amino acid sequence: CASSLRGFDTEAFF.

J is TRBJ2-7 and V is TRBV6-1; D call uncertain. With 10 bases removed from V and 7 bases from J, the gap between germline ends came to 26 bases. The CDR3 has 15 residues. Germline assignment: CDR1 MNHNS and CDR2 SASEGT. CDR3: CATYPEKSPSLEQYF. The CDR3 bases are TGTGCCACATACCCAGAGAAATCCCCCTCTCTAGAGCAGTACTTC.

The V gene is TRBV28, the J gene TRBJ2-5; TRBD1 is a possible D gene (6 bases). Germline V CDR1 and CDR2: MDHEN, SYDVKM. CDR3 length equals 15 residues. V lost 5 bases to trimming and J lost 1 base, with 14 bases between them. The CDR3, as DNA: TGTGCCAGCAGTGGGGGCAGACCCCTCCAAGAGACCCAGTACTTC. Protein: CASSGGRPLQETQYF.

The CDR3 sequence is CAISEPSGISYNEQFF. For the CDR3, the DNA is TGTGCCATCAGTGAGCCGAGCGGGATTTCCTACAATGAGCAGTTCTTC. The chain combines TRBV10-3 with TRBJ2-1; 7 nucleotides agree with TRBD2. In germline, CDR1 is ENHRY, CDR2 SYGVKD. The junction had 5 bases not matched to a gene; V was cut back by 2 bases and J by 1 base. The CDR3 is 16 residues long.

V is TRBV11-2 and J is TRBJ2-3; D is unclear. The CDR3 is made up of 11 amino acids. CDR1 and CDR2 from the germline V gene are SGHAT and FQNNGV. V lost 5 bases to trimming and J lost 6 bases, with 6 bases between them. CDR3 protein: CASSLGDTQYF. CDR3 DNA sequence: TGTGCCAGCAGCCTGGGGGATACGCAGTATTTT.